The clone carrying this T cell receptor (beta chain) was recorded only once. Repertoires were generated with immunoSEQ multiplex PCR, while TCRdb's copy carries only in-frame clones and drops some. The data show roughly 2,000,000 clones, less than 95% seen once. V was clipped by 2 bases and J by 3 bases, with 12 bases between them. The length of the CDR3 is 14 residues. The V gene's germline CDR1 is SGHDT and CDR2 YYEEEE. The data originate from a study of shared clonotypes between healthy human individuals. CD45RO-negative, CCR7-selected cells formed the naive CD8 fraction, which excluded terminally differentiated effector memory CD45RA+ cells.

This TCR came from a man between 18 and 35 years old in good health. This sequence joins TRBV5-6 and TRBJ2-7, with D possibly TRBD2 on 5 matching bases. Sequenced material: naive CD8+ T cells sorted from blood. The CDR3 loop is CASSFTLAVYEQYF. CDR3 DNA sequence: TGTGCCAGCAGCTTTACTCTAGCAGTCTACGAGCAGTACTTC.